Listed here are 9 T cell receptor beta chains from one sample, sequenced in a study of brain T cells in children with intractable seizures. The method was immunoSEQ multiplex PCR; TCRdb's version includes in-frame clones alone and lacks a portion of them. The table lists about 340,000 clones, approximately 93% of them singletons. Noted time point: blood from clinic visit 5 months post-surgery; TSC patient then seizure free. The specimen comprised peripheral blood, sampled roughly 5 months after surgery. The receptors were gathered from a boy less than two years old with tuberous sclerosis and intractable seizures.

The chain combines TRBV5-6 with TRBJ2-3, with 8 bases identical to TRBD1. The V segment lost 2 bases and the J segment 3 bases; nucleotides outside the gene matches: 5. CDR1 is SGHDT and CDR2 is YYEEEE in the germline V gene. This CDR3 is built from 15 residues. The CDR3 loop reads CASSLTGGLTDTQYF. CDR3 nucleotide sequence: TGTGCCAGCAGCTTAACAGGGGGTTTGACAGATACGCAGTATTTT.

The rearrangement uses TRBV2 and TRBJ1-5; D is perhaps TRBD1 (6 bases). CDR3 length equals 14 residues. The ends were cut back, 6 bases at V and 7 bases at J, with 16 bases in the middle. Per germline, CDR1 SNHLY and CDR2 FYNNEI. The CDR3 here is CASRRTDGKQPQHF. The CDR3, as DNA: TGTGCCAGCAGGAGGACAGACGGAAAACAGCCCCAGCATTTT.

This sequence joins TRBV24-1 and TRBJ1-2, with 9 bases identical to TRBD1. CDR3 length: 14 residues. Germline V lookup: CDR1 KGHDR, CDR2 SFDVKD. Trimming removed 4 bases from V and 8 bases from J; junction bases left unmatched: 7. The CDR3 DNA reads TGTGCCACCAGTGACCCGACAGGGGGTAGGGGCTACACCTTC. It is translated as CATSDPTGGRGYTF.

The chain joins TRBV19 to TRBJ1-4; D gene ambiguous. The CDR3 loop spans 16 amino acids. Trimming took off 2 bases at V and 8 bases at J, with 18 bases between the two ends. The germline CDR1 and CDR2 sequences are LNHDA and SQIVND (reference sequence). DNA of the CDR3: TGTGCCAGTAGTATAAGGTTCGACTCTTTTAAAGAAAAACTGTTTTTT. As protein: CASSIRFDSFKEKLFF.

This clone was detected only a few times. V and J are TRBV27 and TRBJ1-1; D possibly corresponds to TRBD1 (6 bases). The V gene lost 4 bases and the J gene lost 7 bases, with 13 bases spanning the gap. Per the germline V gene, CDR1 is MNHEY and CDR2 is SMNVEV (reference sequence). The CDR3 has 13 amino acids. This chain's CDR3 is CASSWTWTDEAFF. In nucleotides, the CDR3 is TGTGCCAGCAGTTGGACCTGGACAGATGAAGCTTTCTTT.

This clone appeared a single time. V is TRBV11-3 and J is TRBJ2-3; TRBD2 matches at 8 bases. V shed 5 bases and J 2 bases; nucleotides not matched to a gene: 9. CDR1 and CDR2 (germline): SGHNT, YENEEA. The CDR3 contains 16 residues. The CDR3 reads CASSTSTSAHTDTQYF. Written as DNA, the CDR3 is TGTGCCAGCAGCACGTCGACTAGCGCACACACAGATACGCAGTATTTT.

The chain employs TRBV6-2 or TRBV6-3 and TRBJ2-1; 10 bases are shared with TRBD2. This CDR3 spans 15 amino acids. The J segment lost 9 bases and the V segment lost 2 bases, leaving 7 bases of the junction unmatched. Germline V lookup: CDR1 MNHEY, CDR2 SVGEGT. The CDR3 DNA follows: TGTGCCAGCAGTTACGGTCTAGCGGGAGAGGGTGAGCAGTTCTTC. This codes for CASSYGLAGEGEQFF.

This CDR3 reads CASSPRTGGLPQPQHF. CDR3 DNA sequence: TGTGCCAGCAGTCCGCGGACAGGGGGCCTCCCTCAGCCCCAGCATTTT. V is TRBV6-6 and J is TRBJ1-5; 11 bases align to TRBD1. This CDR3 spans 16 amino acids. With 5 bases clipped from V and 6 bases from J, the junction kept 9 bases outside the gene matches. Germline V gives CDR1 MNHNY, CDR2 SVGAGI (reference sequence).

The V and J genes are TRBV7-8 and TRBJ2-7, with unresolved D. CDR3 length: 13 residues. Germline V gene data show CDR1 as SGHVS and CDR2 as FQNEAQ. The V end was cut by 6 bases, the J end by 4 bases, with 13 bases between. In nucleotides, the CDR3 is TGTGCCAGCAGTTTTGGAACTCTTTACGAGCAGTACTTC. This gives the protein CASSFGTLYEQYF.